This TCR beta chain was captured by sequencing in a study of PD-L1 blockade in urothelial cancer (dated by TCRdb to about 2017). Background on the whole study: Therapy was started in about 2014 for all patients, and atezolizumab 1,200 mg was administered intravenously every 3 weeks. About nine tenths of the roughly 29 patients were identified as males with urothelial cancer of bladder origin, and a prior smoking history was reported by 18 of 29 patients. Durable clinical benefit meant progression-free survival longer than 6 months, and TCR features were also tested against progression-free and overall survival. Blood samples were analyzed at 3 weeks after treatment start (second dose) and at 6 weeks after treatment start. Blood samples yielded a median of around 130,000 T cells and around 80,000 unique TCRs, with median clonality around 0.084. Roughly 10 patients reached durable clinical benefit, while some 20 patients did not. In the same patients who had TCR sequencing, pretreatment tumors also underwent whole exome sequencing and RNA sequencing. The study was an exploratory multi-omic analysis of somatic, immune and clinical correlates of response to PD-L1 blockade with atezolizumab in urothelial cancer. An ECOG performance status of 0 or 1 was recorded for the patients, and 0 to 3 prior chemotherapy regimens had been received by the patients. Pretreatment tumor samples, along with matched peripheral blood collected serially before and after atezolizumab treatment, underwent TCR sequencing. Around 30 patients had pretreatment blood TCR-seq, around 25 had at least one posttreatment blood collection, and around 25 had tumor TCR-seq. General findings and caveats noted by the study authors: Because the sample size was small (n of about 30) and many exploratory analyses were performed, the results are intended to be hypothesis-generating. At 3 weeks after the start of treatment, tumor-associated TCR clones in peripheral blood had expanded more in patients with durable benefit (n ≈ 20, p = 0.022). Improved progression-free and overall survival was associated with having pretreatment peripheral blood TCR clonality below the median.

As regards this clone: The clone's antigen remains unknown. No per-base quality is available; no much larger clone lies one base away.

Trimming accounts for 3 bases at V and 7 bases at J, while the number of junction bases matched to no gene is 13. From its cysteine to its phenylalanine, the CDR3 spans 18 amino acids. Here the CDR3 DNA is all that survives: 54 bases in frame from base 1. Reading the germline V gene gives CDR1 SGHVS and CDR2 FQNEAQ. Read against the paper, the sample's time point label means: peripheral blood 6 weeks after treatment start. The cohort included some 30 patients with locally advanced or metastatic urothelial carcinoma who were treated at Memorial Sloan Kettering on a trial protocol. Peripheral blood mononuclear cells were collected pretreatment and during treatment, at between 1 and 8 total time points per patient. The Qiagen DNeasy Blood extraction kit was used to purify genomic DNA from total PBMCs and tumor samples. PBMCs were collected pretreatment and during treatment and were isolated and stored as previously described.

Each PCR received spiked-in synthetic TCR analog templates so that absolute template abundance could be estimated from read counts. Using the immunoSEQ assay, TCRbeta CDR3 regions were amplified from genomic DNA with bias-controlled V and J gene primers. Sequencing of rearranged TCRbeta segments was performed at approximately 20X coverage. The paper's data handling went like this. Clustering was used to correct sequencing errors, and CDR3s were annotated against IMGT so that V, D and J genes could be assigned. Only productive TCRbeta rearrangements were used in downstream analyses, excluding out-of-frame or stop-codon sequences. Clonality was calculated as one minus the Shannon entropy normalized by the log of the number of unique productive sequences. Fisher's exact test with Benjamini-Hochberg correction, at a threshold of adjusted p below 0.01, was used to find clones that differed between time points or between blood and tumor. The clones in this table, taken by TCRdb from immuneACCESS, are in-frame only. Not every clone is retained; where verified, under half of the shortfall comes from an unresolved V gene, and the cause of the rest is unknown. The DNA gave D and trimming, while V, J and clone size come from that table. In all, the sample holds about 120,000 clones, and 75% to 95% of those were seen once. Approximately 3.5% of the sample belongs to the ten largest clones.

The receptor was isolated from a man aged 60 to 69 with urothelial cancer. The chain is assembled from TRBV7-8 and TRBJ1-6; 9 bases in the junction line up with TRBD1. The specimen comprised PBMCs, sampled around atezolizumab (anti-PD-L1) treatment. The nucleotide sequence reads TGTGCCAGCAGCTTTGGGAGTTGGACAGGGGCCAGAAATTCACCCCTCCACTTT. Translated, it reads CASSFGSWTGARNSPLHF. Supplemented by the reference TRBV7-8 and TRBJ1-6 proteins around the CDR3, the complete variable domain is GAGVSQSPRYKVAKRGQDVALRCDPISGHVSLFWYQQALGQGPEFLTYFQNEAQLDKSGLPSDRFFAERPEGSVSTLKIQRTQQEDSAVYLCASSFGSWTGARNSPLHFGNGTRLTVT.